The 24 T cell receptor beta chains below come from one sample, sequenced in a study of cytomegalovirus exposure and HLA in healthy donors. Clones were read by immunoSEQ multiplex PCR, and TCRdb kept only the in-frame ones, dropping some. Of hundreds of thousands of clones listed, 86% are singletons. Material: PBMCs. The receptors stem from a woman aged 18-29 years in good health and CMV-seronegative.

J is TRBJ2-2 and V is TRBV9; D might be TRBD1 (7 bases). There are 20 residues in the CDR3. CDR1 and CDR2 (germline): SGDLS, YYNGEE. Trimming took off 2 bases at V and 1 base at J, with 24 bases between the two ends. The CDR3 nucleotides read TGTGCCAGCAGCGTGGGTGGGCCGACGGAGGGACAGATGAACACCGGGGAGCTGTTTTTT. It specifies CASSVGGPTEGQMNTGELFF. The whole variable domain, filled in from reference TRBV9 and TRBJ2-2, reads DSGVTQTPKHLITATGQRVTLRCSPRSGDLSVYWYQQSLDQGLQFLIQYYNGEERAKGNILERFSAQQFPDLHSELNLSSLELGDSALYFCASSVGGPTEGQMNTGELFFGEGSRLTVL.

This clone occurred once. The V and J genes are TRBV9 and TRBJ1-2, with D perhaps TRBD1 (5 bases). The CDR3 sequence is 15 residues long. V was clipped by 0 bases and J by 6 bases, with 15 bases between them. Germline CDR1 SGDLS, CDR2 YYNGEE. The CDR3: CASSVDSRGWDGYTF. The CDR3 DNA reads as TGTGCCAGCAGCGTAGACTCTAGGGGTTGGGATGGCTACACCTTC.

The chain uses TRBV27 and TRBJ2-4; D may be TRBD1 (5 bases). The ends were cut back, 4 bases at V and 5 bases at J, with 9 bases in the middle. The CDR3 sequence is 13 residues long. CDR1 and CDR2 from the germline V gene are MNHEY and SMNVEV (reference sequence). The CDR3 DNA follows: TGTGCCAGCAGTTGGGGCACCCAAAACATTCAGTACTTC. Its translation is CASSWGTQNIQYF.

V gene TRBV27 combines with J gene TRBJ2-5; the match to TRBD2 covers 9 bases. CDR3 size: 15 residues. Looked up from germline, CDR1 is MNHEY and CDR2 is SMNVEV (reference sequence). J gave up 5 bases and V 3 bases, and 7 bases lay outside the gene matches. The CDR3 loop reads CASSLRLAGQETQYF. DNA for the CDR3: TGTGCCAGCAGTTTGAGGCTAGCGGGGCAGGAGACCCAGTACTTC.

The rearrangement uses TRBV30 and TRBJ2-5, with 11 bases lining up with TRBD2. CDR1 is GTSNPN, CDR2 SVGIG, per germline (reference sequence). J gave up 0 bases and V 3 bases, and 12 bases lay outside the gene matches. This CDR3 comprises 18 residues. The CDR3 loop is CAWRGRTSGGLYQETQYF. CDR3 nucleotide sequence: TGTGCCTGGAGGGGACGCACTAGCGGGGGTTTGTACCAAGAGACCCAGTACTTC.

The CDR3 sequence is CASSIIDRTNTGELFF. The CDR3, as DNA: TGTGCCAGTAGTATCATCGACAGAACGAACACCGGGGAGCTGTTTTTT. The J gene is TRBJ2-2, the V gene TRBV19, with TRBD1 as a possible D gene (5 bases). Trimming took 3 bases from V and 0 from J, leaving 11 bases between them. CDR1 and CDR2 from the germline V gene are LNHDA and SQIVND (reference sequence). The CDR3 covers 16 residues.

This chain connects TRBV19 to TRBJ1-5; 11 bases fit TRBD1. Per germline, CDR1 LNHDA and CDR2 SQIVND (reference sequence). This CDR3 contains 13 residues. V gave up 2 bases and J gave up 16 bases; unmatched junction bases: 7. The CDR3 spells CASSILGQGVVHF. CDR3 DNA sequence: TGTGCCAGTAGTATACTGGGACAGGGGGTTGTTCATTTT.

The V call is TRBV5-4, the J call TRBJ1-1; maybe TRBD1 (6 bases). V was shortened by 4 bases and J by 1 base, with 11 bases between the two germline ends. The CDR3 is made up of 14 amino acids. Per germline, CDR1 SGHNT and CDR2 YYREEE (reference sequence). The CDR3 sequence: CASSVTGKNTEAFF. CDR3 sequence (DNA): TGTGCCAGCAGCGTGACAGGCAAGAACACTGAAGCTTTCTTT. The full variable domain, rest sourced from reference TRBV5-4 and TRBJ1-1, is ETGVTQSPTHLIKTRGQQVTLRCSSQSGHNTVSWYQQALGQGPQFIFQYYREEENGRGNFPPRFSGLQFPNYSSELNVNALELDDSALYLCASSVTGKNTEAFFGQGTRLTVV.

The chain links TRBV6-1 to TRBJ2-5, with 8 bases fitting TRBD1. The V gene end was trimmed by 8 bases and the J gene end by 5 bases; junction bases not matched to a gene: 10. CDR1 and CDR2 from the germline V gene are MNHNS and SASEGT. This CDR3 has 14 amino acids. The DNA for the CDR3 is TGTGCCAGCCGACTCAGGGGGCGCAGGGAGACCCAGTACTTC. It is translated as CASRLRGRRETQYF.

J is TRBJ2-1 and V is TRBV28, with D perhaps TRBD2 (7 bases). V was pared by 4 bases and J by 7 bases, with 14 bases between. Germline assignment: CDR1 MDHEN and CDR2 SYDVKM. The CDR3 is made up of 14 amino acids. The CDR3 DNA reads TGTGCCAGCAGTTACGGGGGGCTTTGGAATGAGCAGTTCTTC. This gives the protein CASSYGGLWNEQFF.

The chain recombines TRBV15 with TRBJ2-1; 7 nucleotides agree with TRBD2. J was trimmed by 6 bases and V by 0 bases; bases with no gene match: 8. Germline V CDR1 and CDR2: LNHNV, YYDKDF (reference sequence). This CDR3 spans 16 amino acids. CDR3 bases: TGTGCCACCAGCAGAGATATTTATCTAGCGGTCAATGAGCAGTTCTTC. Translated: CATSRDIYLAVNEQFF.

The chain employs TRBV5-5 and TRBJ2-7, with a possible D match to TRBD1 (6 bases). Trimming shortened V by 0 bases and J by 4 bases, and 11 bases separated the two germline ends. CDR3 length equals 14 residues. Germline V gives CDR1 SGHKS, CDR2 YYEKEE (reference sequence). CDR3 amino acids: CASSLEVRGYEQYF. CDR3 nucleotide sequence: TGTGCCAGCAGCTTGGAGGTCAGGGGTTACGAGCAGTACTTC.

This chain uses TRBV2 with TRBJ1-1, with D perhaps TRBD1 (6 bases). V lost 2 bases to trimming and J lost 5 bases, with 18 bases between them. Germline V gene data show CDR1 as SNHLY and CDR2 as FYNNEI. The CDR3 contains 16 residues. This CDR3 reads CASSERMGRGGTEAFF. As DNA, the CDR3 is TGTGCCAGCAGTGAACGTATGGGCAGGGGTGGTACTGAAGCTTTCTTT.

This rearrangement joins TRBV7-8 to TRBJ1-2; 9 bases match TRBD1. This CDR3 contains 15 residues. V was clipped by 0 bases and J by 2 bases; unmatched bases: 1. Germline V CDR1 and CDR2: SGHVS, FQNEAQ. The CDR3 region is CASSLAGQGNYGYTF. In DNA form, the CDR3 reads TGTGCCAGCAGCTTAGCCGGACAGGGGAACTATGGCTACACCTTC.

The chain recombines TRBV11-2 with TRBJ2-5, with D tentatively TRBD1 (6 bases). Trimming stripped 5 bases from V and 5 bases from J, with 12 bases between. The germline V gene has CDR1 SGHAT and CDR2 FQNNGV. This CDR3 region has 13 residues. The CDR3 here is CASSATGLETQYF. CDR3 nucleotide sequence: TGTGCCAGCAGCGCAACAGGGCTGGAGACCCAGTACTTC.

This clone occurred a few times. The V and J genes are TRBV19 and TRBJ1-1; TRBD1 is a possible D gene (6 bases). The CDR3 sequence is 14 residues long. Trimming cost V 5 bases and J 5 bases, with 15 bases left between them. Germline CDR1 is LNHDA and CDR2 is SQIVND (reference sequence). CDR3 residues: CASSAPGGPTEAFF. In DNA form, the CDR3 reads TGTGCCAGTAGTGCGCCGGGGGGGCCTACTGAAGCTTTCTTT.

The V gene is TRBV6-5, the J gene TRBJ2-7; 7 positions agree with TRBD1. This CDR3 spans 15 amino acids. The V gene's germline CDR1 is MNHEY and CDR2 SVGAGI. Germline trimming cut 0 bases from V and 5 bases from J; bases unmatched to any gene: 7. CDR3 nucleotides: TGTGCCAGCAGTTACTCCGTTTCAGGGGGTAACGAGCAGTACTTC. This gives the protein CASSYSVSGGNEQYF.

This CDR3 reads CASSSHRGPNTEAFF. The CDR3 DNA reads as TGTGCCAGCAGTTCGCACAGGGGGCCGAACACTGAAGCTTTCTTT. J is TRBJ1-1 and V is TRBV2; 9 positions match TRBD1. This CDR3 comprises 15 residues. Germline V gene data show CDR1 as SNHLY and CDR2 as FYNNEI. Trimming removed 5 bases from V and 1 base from J; junction bases left unmatched: 5. Drawing the rest from reference TRBV2 and TRBJ1-1, the complete variable domain is EPEVTQTPSHQVTQMGQEVILRCVPISNHLYFYWYRQILGQKVEFLVSFYNNEISEKSEIFDDQFSVERPDGSNFTLKIRSTKLEDSAMYFCASSSHRGPNTEAFFGQGTRLTVV.

The chain uses TRBV6-1 and TRBJ1-2; 8 nucleotides align to TRBD1. Germline V gene lookup returns CDR1 MNHNS and CDR2 SASEGT. V gave up 6 bases and J gave up 7 bases; unmatched junction bases: 7. CDR3 length: 13 residues. The DNA of the CDR3 is TGTGCCAGCAGAACCAGGGGGCCAGGTGGCTACACCTTC. It yields the protein CASRTRGPGGYTF.

The genes are TRBV25-1 and TRBJ1-4; 7 bases map to TRBD1. The CDR3 has 15 amino acids. V shed 6 bases and J 3 bases; nucleotides not matched to a gene: 7. Germline values: CDR1 MGHDK, CDR2 SYGVNS. Written as DNA, the CDR3 is TGTGCCAGCAGAGCAGGGGGTATGGCTAATGAAAAACTGTTTTTT. Protein sequence: CASRAGGMANEKLFF.

The chain links TRBV27 to TRBJ2-3, with 8 bases matching TRBD2. The CDR3 runs 17 residues. After removal of 1 base from V and 7 bases from J, the junction contained 13 bases not matched to a gene. The germline V gene has CDR1 MNHEY and CDR2 SMNVEV (reference sequence). CDR3 sequence: CASSLFWGTSPLNTQYF. Written as DNA, the CDR3 is TGTGCCAGCAGTTTATTTTGGGGGACTAGTCCCTTGAATACGCAGTATTTT.

The chain links TRBV28 to TRBJ1-5; D uncertain. Germline values: CDR1 MDHEN, CDR2 SYDVKM. CDR3 length: 15 residues. The V end lost 6 bases, the J end lost 4 bases, and 16 bases lay between the germline ends. As DNA, the CDR3 is TGTGCCAGCAGCGACCGGGTCGTGACTAATCAGCCCCAGCATTTT. Its translation is CASSDRVVTNQPQHF.

The chain uses TRBV18 and TRBJ2-5, with 9 nucleotides matching TRBD1. CDR1 is KGHSH and CDR2 is LQKENI in the germline V gene. V was clipped by 5 bases and J by 5 bases; unmatched bases: 6. The CDR3 totals 14 residues. CDR3 sequence (DNA): TGTGCCAGCTCAACAGGGGGCTCTGTGGAGACCCAGTACTTC. Translated, it gives CASSTGGSVETQYF.

V usage is TRBV5-1 and J usage is TRBJ2-1; TRBD2 matches 7 bases. With 0 bases clipped from V and 4 bases from J, the junction kept 4 bases outside the gene matches. There are 15 residues in the CDR3. Germline loops: CDR1 SGHRS, CDR2 YFSETQ. The CDR3 bases are TGCGCCAGCAGCTTGGCTAGCGGAGTATACAATGAGCAGTTCTTC. Its translation is CASSLASGVYNEQFF.